This TCR beta chain comes out of a study of beta chain features in type 1 diabetes. Whole-study context: All samples together contributed around 98,000,000 sorted cells for examination.

Study results and limitations: Significant though moderate, a shortening of TCRB CDR3s appeared in all four CD4+ subsets of Type 1 diabetes patients.

Concerning this clone: Its matching antigen is unknown.

Expressed TCRB transcripts were sequenced, since all the RNA that had been isolated was reverse transcribed. Data came from immunoSEQ multiplex PCR; TCRdb stores just in-frame clones and leaves some out. The sample holds over 650,000 clones, about 14% seen once. CD45RO/CCR7/CD25/CD127/CD95/CD27 sorting isolated CD4+ naive, central memory, regulatory and stem cell-like memory cells. Germline V gene lookup returns CDR1 SGHRS and CDR2 YFSETQ. This CDR3 contains 15 residues. Trimming at V came to 2 bases and at J to 4 bases, leaving 6 bases not matched to a gene. The V and J genes are TRBV5-1 and TRBJ2-3; 8 nucleotides align to TRBD2. The sequenced sample was naive CD4+ T cells from blood. The clonotype was recovered from a young man with type 1 diabetes. For the CDR3, the DNA is TGCGCCAGCAGCTTAATGGGTAGCGGGGCAGATACGCAGTATTTT. Translating it yields CASSLMGSGADTQYF.